This section outlines one T cell receptor (beta chain) sequence together with its context. This sample was included in a study of response to subunit inactivated influenza vaccine. TCRdb independently ran MiXCR on the RT-PCR reads; one entry per CDR3 protein. This sample carries a few hundred thousand distinct CDR3 sequences, approximately 11% of them seen once, and the ten largest clones take about 11%. Germline lookup yields CDR1 MDHEN and CDR2 SYDVKM. CDR3 length equals 17 residues. The V and J ends lost 4 bases and 2 bases respectively, with 19 bases between them. The sample also formed part of further work on T cells expressing NK-cell markers. Per that study: The authors made TCR beta cDNA libraries by 5'RACE template switching. This switching added a universal primer site and UMIs. Restriction of sorting to alpha-beta TCR T cells was accomplished in several experiments using an anti-gamma-delta TCR antibody. The contribution of dominant NKG2C+ clonotypes to CD8+ T cells in roughly six donors was 1.0-7.0%.

V gene TRBV28 combines with J gene TRBJ2-3; maybe TRBD1 (6 bases). The sequencing here drew on PBMCs from blood, taken on the day of vaccination. The receptor comes from a middle-aged man who received an inactivated influenza vaccine. The DNA for the CDR3 is TGTGCCAGCAGTTCCACCAGGGGTCGCGTTGCCACAGATACGCAGTATTTT. Amino acid sequence: CASSSTRGRVATDTQYF.